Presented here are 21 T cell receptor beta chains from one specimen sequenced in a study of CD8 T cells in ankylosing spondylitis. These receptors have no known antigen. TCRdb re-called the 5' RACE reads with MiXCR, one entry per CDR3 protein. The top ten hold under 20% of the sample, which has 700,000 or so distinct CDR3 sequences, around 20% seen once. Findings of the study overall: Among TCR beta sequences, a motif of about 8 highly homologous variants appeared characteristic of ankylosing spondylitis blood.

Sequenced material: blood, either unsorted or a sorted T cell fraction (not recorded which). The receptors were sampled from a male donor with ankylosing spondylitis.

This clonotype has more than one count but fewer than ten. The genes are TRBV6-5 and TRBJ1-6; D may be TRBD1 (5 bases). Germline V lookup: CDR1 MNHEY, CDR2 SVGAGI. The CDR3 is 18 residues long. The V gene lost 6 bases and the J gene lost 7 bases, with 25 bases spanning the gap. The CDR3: CASRSSGGTGVGNSPLHF. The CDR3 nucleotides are TGTGCCAGCAGATCCTCGGGAGGAACAGGAGTTGGGAATTCACCCCTCCACTTT.

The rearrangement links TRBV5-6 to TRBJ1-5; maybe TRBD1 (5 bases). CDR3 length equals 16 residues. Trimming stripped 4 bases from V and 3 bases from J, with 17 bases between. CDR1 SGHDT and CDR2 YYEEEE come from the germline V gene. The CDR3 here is CASSQQLWGDNQPQHF. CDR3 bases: TGTGCCAGCAGCCAGCAACTCTGGGGCGACAATCAGCCCCAGCATTTT.

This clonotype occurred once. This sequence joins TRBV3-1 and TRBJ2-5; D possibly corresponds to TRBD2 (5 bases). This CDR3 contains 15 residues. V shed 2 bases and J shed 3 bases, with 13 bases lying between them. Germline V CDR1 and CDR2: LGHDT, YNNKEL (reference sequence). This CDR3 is CASSQTSFMEETQYF. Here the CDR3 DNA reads TGTGCCAGCAGCCAAACTAGTTTTATGGAAGAGACCCAGTACTTC.

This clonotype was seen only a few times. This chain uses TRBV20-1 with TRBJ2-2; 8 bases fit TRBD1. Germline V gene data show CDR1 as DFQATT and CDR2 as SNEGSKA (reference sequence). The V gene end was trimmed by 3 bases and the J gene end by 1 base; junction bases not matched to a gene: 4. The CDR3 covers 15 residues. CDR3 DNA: TGCAGTGCTAGTTCTGGACAGGGGAACACCGGGGAGCTGTTTTTT. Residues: CSASSGQGNTGELFF.

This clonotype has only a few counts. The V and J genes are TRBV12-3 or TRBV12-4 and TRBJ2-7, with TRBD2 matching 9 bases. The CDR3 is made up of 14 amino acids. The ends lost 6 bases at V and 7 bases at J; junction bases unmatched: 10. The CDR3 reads CASRAGLAWGEQYF. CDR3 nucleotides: TGTGCCAGCAGAGCGGGACTAGCTTGGGGTGAGCAGTACTTC.

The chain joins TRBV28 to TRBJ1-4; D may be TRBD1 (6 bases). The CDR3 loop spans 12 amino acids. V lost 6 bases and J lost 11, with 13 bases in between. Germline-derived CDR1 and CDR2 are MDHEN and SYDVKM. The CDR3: CASRGDKGKLFF. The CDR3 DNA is TGTGCCAGCAGGGGGGACAAGGGGAAACTGTTTTTT.

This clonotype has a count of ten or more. CDR3 region: CASSQQGSSGTSSVDEQFF. The CDR3, as DNA: TGCGCCAGCAGCCAACAAGGTAGTAGTGGGACTAGTTCAGTAGATGAGCAGTTCTTC. The rearrangement links TRBV4-1 to TRBJ2-1; TRBD2 matches at 8 bases. The germline CDR1 and CDR2 sequences are MGHRA and YSYEKL. V shed 2 bases and J 8 bases; nucleotides not matched to a gene: 20. The CDR3 is 19 amino acids.

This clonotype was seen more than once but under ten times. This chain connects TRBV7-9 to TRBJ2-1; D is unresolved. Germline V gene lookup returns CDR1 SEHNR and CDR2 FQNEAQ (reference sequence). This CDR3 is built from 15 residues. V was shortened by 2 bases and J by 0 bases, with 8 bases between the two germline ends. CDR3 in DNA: TGTGCCAGCAGCTTAAGGTCTATCTCCTACAATGAGCAGTTCTTC. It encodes CASSLRSISYNEQFF.

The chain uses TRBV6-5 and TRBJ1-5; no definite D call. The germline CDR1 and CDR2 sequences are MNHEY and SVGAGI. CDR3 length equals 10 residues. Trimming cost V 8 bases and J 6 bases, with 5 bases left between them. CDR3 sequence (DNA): TGTGCCAGCCGGCCTCAGCCCCAGCATTTT. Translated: CASRPQPQHF.

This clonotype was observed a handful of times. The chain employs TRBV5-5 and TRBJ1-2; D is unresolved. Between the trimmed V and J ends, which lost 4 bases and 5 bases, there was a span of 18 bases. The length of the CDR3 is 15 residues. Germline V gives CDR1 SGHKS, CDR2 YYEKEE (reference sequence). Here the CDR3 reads CASSPPGRLTYGYTF. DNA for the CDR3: TGTGCCAGCAGCCCGCCGGGCCGACTAACTTATGGCTACACCTTC. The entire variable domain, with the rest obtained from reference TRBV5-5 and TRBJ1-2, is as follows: DAGVTQSPTHLIKTRGQQVTLRCSPISGHKSVSWYQQVLGQGPQFIFQYYEKEERGRGNFPDRFSARQFPNYSSELNVNALLLGDSALYLCASSPPGRLTYGYTFGSGTRLTVV.

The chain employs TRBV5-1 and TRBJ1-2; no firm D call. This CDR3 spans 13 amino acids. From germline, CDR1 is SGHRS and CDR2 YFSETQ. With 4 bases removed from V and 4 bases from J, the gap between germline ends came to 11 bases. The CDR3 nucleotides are TGCGCCAGCAGCCCGGACGGACTCTATGGCTACACCTTC. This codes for CASSPDGLYGYTF.

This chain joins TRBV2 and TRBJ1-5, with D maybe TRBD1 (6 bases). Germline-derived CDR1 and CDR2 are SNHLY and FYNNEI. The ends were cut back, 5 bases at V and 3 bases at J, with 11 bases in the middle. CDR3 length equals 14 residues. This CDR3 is CASSSDRTNQPQHF. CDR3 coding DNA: TGTGCCAGCAGTTCGGACAGAACCAATCAGCCCCAGCATTTT.

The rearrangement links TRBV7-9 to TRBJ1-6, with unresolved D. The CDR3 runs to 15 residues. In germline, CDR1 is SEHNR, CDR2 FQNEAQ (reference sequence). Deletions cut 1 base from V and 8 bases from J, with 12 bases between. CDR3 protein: CASSLVGWSDSPLHF. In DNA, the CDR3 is TGTGCCAGCAGCTTAGTGGGTTGGTCCGATTCACCCCTCCACTTT.

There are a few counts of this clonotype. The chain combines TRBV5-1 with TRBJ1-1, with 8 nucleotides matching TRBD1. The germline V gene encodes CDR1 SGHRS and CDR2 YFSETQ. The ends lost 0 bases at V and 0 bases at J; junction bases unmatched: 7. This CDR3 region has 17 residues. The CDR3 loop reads CASSLGTGKGMNTEAFF. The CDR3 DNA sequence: TGCGCCAGCAGCTTGGGGACAGGGAAGGGGATGAACACTGAAGCTTTCTTT. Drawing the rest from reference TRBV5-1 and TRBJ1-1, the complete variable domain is KAGVTQTPRYLIKTRGQQVTLSCSPISGHRSVSWYQQTPGQGLQFLFEYFSETQRNKGNFPGRFSGRQFSNSRSEMNVSTLELGDSALYLCASSLGTGKGMNTEAFFGQGTRLTVV.

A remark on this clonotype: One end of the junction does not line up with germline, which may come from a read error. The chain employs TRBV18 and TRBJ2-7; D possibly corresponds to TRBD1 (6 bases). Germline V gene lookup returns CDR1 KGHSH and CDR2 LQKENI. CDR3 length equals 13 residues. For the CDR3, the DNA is TGCGCCAGCAGCCCAGGGGATACCTACGAGCAGTACTTC. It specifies CASSPGDTYEQYF.

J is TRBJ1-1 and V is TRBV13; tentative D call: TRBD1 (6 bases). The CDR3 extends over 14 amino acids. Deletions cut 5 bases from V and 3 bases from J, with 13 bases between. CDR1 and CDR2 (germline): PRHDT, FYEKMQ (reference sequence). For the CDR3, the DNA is TGTGCCAGCAGCCAAGGGGGTACGTACACTGAAGCTTTCTTT. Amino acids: CASSQGGTYTEAFF. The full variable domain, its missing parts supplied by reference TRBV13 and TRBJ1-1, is AAGVIQSPRHLIKEKRETATLKCYPIPRHDTVYWYQQGPGQDPQFLISFYEKMQSDKGSIPDRFSAQQFSDYHSELNMSSLELGDSALYFCASSQGGTYTEAFFGQGTRLTVV.

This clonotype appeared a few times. CDR3 residues: CSASRQGGNNEQFF. As DNA, the CDR3 is TGCAGTGCTAGCAGGCAGGGGGGAAACAATGAGCAGTTCTTC. This chain uses TRBV20-1 with TRBJ2-1; D possibly corresponds to TRBD1 (7 bases). The CDR3 length is 14 residues. In germline, CDR1 is DFQATT, CDR2 SNEGSKA (reference sequence). Deletions cut 3 bases from V and 5 bases from J, with 14 bases between.

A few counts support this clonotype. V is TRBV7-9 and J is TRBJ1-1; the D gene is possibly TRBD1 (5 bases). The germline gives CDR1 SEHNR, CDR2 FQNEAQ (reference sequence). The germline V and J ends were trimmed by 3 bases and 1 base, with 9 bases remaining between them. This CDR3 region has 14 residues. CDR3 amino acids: CASSLGDGNTEAFF. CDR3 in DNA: TGTGCCAGCAGCTTGGGGGACGGGAACACTGAAGCTTTCTTT.

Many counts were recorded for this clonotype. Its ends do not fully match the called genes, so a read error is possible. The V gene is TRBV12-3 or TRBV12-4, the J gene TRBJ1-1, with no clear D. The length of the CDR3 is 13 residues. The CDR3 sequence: CASSFRGGTEAFF. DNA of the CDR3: TGCGCCAGCAGCTTCCGGGGAGGCACTGAAGCTTTCTTT.

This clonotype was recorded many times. The CDR3 reads CATLEHSYNEQFF. In nucleotides, the CDR3 is TGTGCCACCCTCGAACACTCCTACAATGAGCAGTTCTTC. The rearrangement uses TRBV12-3 or TRBV12-4 and TRBJ2-1, with no clear D. The CDR3 is 13 amino acids. The V and J ends lost 10 bases and 0 bases respectively, with 10 bases between them.

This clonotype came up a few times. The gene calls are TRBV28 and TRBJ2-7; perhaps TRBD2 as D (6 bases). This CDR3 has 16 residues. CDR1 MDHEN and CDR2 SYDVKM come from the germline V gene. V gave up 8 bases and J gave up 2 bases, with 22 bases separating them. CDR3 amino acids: CASQVGGAGFPYEQYF. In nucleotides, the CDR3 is TGTGCCAGCCAAGTGGGGGGAGCGGGTTTCCCCTACGAGCAGTACTTC.